The 13 T cell receptor beta chains given below trace back to one sample, sequenced in a study of cytomegalovirus exposure and HLA in healthy donors. PCR used 60 Vbeta primers and 13 Jbeta primers. Measured with immunoSEQ multiplex PCR; TCRdb has only the in-frame clones, and not every one. The table lists 130,000 to 150,000 clones, approximately 80% of them singletons. Sequencing input: PBMCs. The receptors originated from a boy younger than 10 in good health and CMV-seronegative.

This chain joins TRBV19 and TRBJ1-3, with TRBD1 matching over 7 bases. With V trimmed by 5 bases and J by 4 bases, 11 bases remained unmatched. The CDR3 length is 16 residues. Germline V gene data show CDR1 as LNHDA and CDR2 as SQIVND (reference sequence). CDR3 sequence: CASSLLVTGVGNTIYF. The CDR3 DNA sequence: TGTGCCAGTAGTTTGCTCGTTACAGGGGTGGGAAACACCATATATTTT.

The rearrangement uses TRBV7-3 and TRBJ1-1; TRBD1 matches 9 bases. The CDR3 has 14 residues. Germline V gene data show CDR1 as SGHTA and CDR2 as FQGTGA. The trim removed 3 bases at V and 5 bases at J, leaving 4 bases unmatched. The CDR3 here is CASSFGTGNTEAFF. Written as DNA, the CDR3 is TGTGCCAGCAGCTTTGGGACAGGGAATACTGAAGCTTTCTTT.

CDR3 protein: CASSMASTYEQYF. The CDR3 DNA follows: TGTGCCAGTAGTATGGCTAGCACCTACGAGCAGTACTTC. The V and J genes are TRBV19 and TRBJ2-7; TRBD2 might be the D (5 bases). Trimming took off 3 bases at V and 2 bases at J, with 8 bases between the two ends. The CDR3 is made up of 13 amino acids. CDR1 LNHDA and CDR2 SQIVND come from the germline V gene (reference sequence).

The chain employs TRBV10-3 and TRBJ1-1; TRBD1 matches at 11 bases. J gave up 0 bases and V 4 bases, and 22 bases lay outside the gene matches. The CDR3 has 22 amino acids. CDR1 is ENHRY, CDR2 SYGVKD, per germline. The DNA of the CDR3 is TGTGCCATCAGTGCTGGAGCTACGGGACAGGGGGTTCCTGGACCTTTGAACACTGAAGCTTTCTTT. Translation: CAISAGATGQGVPGPLNTEAFF.

The chain is built from TRBV4-2 and TRBJ2-4; 7 positions match TRBD1. The length of the CDR3 is 17 residues. Germline loops: CDR1 LGHNA, CDR2 YNFKEQ. V trimming: 0 bases; J trimming: 2 bases; junction bases outside the gene matches: 7. CDR3 sequence reads: CASSQDLGGATKNIQYF. The CDR3 nucleotides read TGTGCCAGCAGCCAAGACCTAGGGGGCGCGACCAAAAACATTCAGTACTTC.

The chain has TRBV18 and TRBJ2-3; a weak D match, TRBD2 (6 bases). V was clipped by 1 base and J by 1 base, with 6 bases between them. Germline CDR1 KGHSH, CDR2 LQKENI. The CDR3 consists of 14 residues. The CDR3 reads CASSPLAGTDTQYF. In DNA, the CDR3 is TGTGCCAGCTCACCACTAGCGGGCACAGATACGCAGTATTTT.

The chain carries TRBV5-1 and TRBJ2-3; D gene uncertain. The CDR3 runs to 13 residues. The germline V gene encodes CDR1 SGHRS and CDR2 YFSETQ. With 0 bases removed from V and 4 bases from J, the gap between germline ends came to 6 bases. The CDR3 bases are TGCGCCAGCAGCTTGGAAGCACCAGATACGCAGTATTTT. Its protein is CASSLEAPDTQYF.

This clone was detected only once. The chain links TRBV7-3 to TRBJ1-2, with 7 bases identical to TRBD1. The CDR3 extends over 14 amino acids. Germline V CDR1 and CDR2: SGHTA, FQGTGA. Trimming at V came to 5 bases and at J to 6 bases, leaving 9 bases not matched to a gene. CDR3 protein: CASSVGQAPHGYTF. CDR3 DNA: TGTGCCAGCAGCGTAGGACAGGCGCCCCATGGCTACACCTTC.

This clone was found a few times. V usage is TRBV19 and J usage is TRBJ1-2; the D gene is possibly TRBD1 (5 bases). Germline V CDR1 and CDR2: LNHDA, SQIVND (reference sequence). Between the trimmed V and J ends, which lost 9 bases and 8 bases, there was a span of 19 bases. The length of the CDR3 is 13 residues. The chain's CDR3 is CASSSGEEGGYTF. CDR3 in DNA: TGTGCCAGCTCTTCGGGGGAAGAGGGAGGCTACACCTTC.

The V call is TRBV6-1, the J call TRBJ1-1; tentatively, D is TRBD1 (6 bases). Germline values: CDR1 MNHNS, CDR2 SASEGT. This CDR3 has 13 residues. V lost 9 bases and J 6 bases, leaving 17 bases between the germline ends. CDR3 loop: CASRLQGKPEAFF. CDR3 nucleotides: TGTGCCAGTCGACTACAGGGAAAACCTGAAGCTTTCTTT.

The chain uses TRBV4-3 and TRBJ2-5; the D gene is possibly TRBD1 (5 bases). The J call is uncertain, as TRBJ2-7 better fits the DNA end. The CDR3 loop spans 16 amino acids. Germline V gene sequence: CDR1 LGHNA, CDR2 YSLEER. This CDR3 reads CASSQDLDSRVYEQYF. CDR3 bases: TGCGCCAGCAGCCAAGATTTAGACAGTCGAGTGTACGAGCAGTACTTC.

J is TRBJ2-4 and V is TRBV6-5, with D tentatively TRBD2 (5 bases). Germline lookup yields CDR1 MNHEY and CDR2 SVGAGI. The CDR3 is 13 amino acids. Trimming left V 2 bases short and J 10 bases short, with 12 bases between. The CDR3 spells CASSYVRTGIQYF. The CDR3 nucleotides are TGTGCCAGCAGTTACGTACGGACGGGGATTCAGTACTTC.

The rearrangement links TRBV6-6 to TRBJ2-2; 7 nucleotides align to TRBD2. Germline V lookup: CDR1 MNHNY, CDR2 SVGAGI (reference sequence). Losses at the gene ends were 3 bases for V and 6 bases for J; bases not matched to a gene: 7. CDR3 length: 15 amino acids. DNA for the CDR3: TGTGCCAGCAGTTATTTCGGGGGGTATCCCGGGGAGCTGTTTTTT. It encodes CASSYFGGYPGELFF.